A selection of T cell receptor beta chains follows, all from one sample in a study of blood T cell repertoires in COVID-19. TCRdb's copy holds only in-frame clones and misses some; the assay was immunoSEQ multiplex PCR. The sample yields hundreds of thousands of clones, about three quarters seen once. Specimen: peripheral blood. The receptors were gathered from a woman aged 80 or older with acute or convalescent COVID-19. Each CDR3 is given with its conserved first and last residue. D genes are given only for firm matches. Rows give clone size only sometimes, using once, few, many, or a class for an expanded clone.

D gene | J gene | clone size | V gene | CDR3 protein | CDR3 DNA
NA | TRBJ2-1 | few | TRBV5-1 | CASSLEPSASYNEQFF | TGCGCCAGCAGCTTGGAGCCTAGCGCTTCCTACAATGAGCAGTTCTTC
NA | TRBJ1-1 | NA | TRBV3-1/TRBV3-2 | CATGHGSNTEAFF | TGTGCCACGGGTCACGGATCAAACACTGAAGCTTTCTTT
NA | TRBJ2-3 | NA | TRBV4-3 | CASSRGSITDTQYF | TGCGCCAGCAGCCGTGGCTCCATCACAGATACGCAGTATTTT
TRBD2 | TRBJ2-3 | NA | TRBV2 | CASRTSGAPDTQYF | TGTGCCAGCAGAACTAGCGGGGCCCCAGATACGCAGTATTTT
NA | TRBJ2-7 | few | TRBV5-1 | CASSSQGDEQYF | TGCGCCAGCAGCTCGCAGGGTGACGAGCAGTACTTC
NA | TRBJ1-1 | NA | TRBV18 | CASSPFRDTEAFF | TGTGCCAGCTCACCATTCAGGGACACTGAAGCTTTCTTT
NA | TRBJ1-4 | few | TRBV5-4 | CASSVGASDEKLFF | TGTGCCAGCAGCGTGGGGGCGTCAGATGAAAAACTGTTTTTT
NA | TRBJ2-7 | few | TRBV7-9 | CASSQDSYHEQYF | TGTGCCAGCAGCCAGGACAGCTATCACGAGCAGTACTTC
NA | TRBJ1-6 | few | TRBV28 | CASSLGGWTAGYNSPLHF | TGTGCCAGCAGTTTAGGGGGATGGACAGCCGGTTATAATTCACCCCTCCACTTT
TRBD2 | TRBJ2-7 | once | TRBV6-5 | CASSYLASGRYEQYF | TGTGCCAGCAGTTACTTGGCTAGCGGTCGGTACGAGCAGTACTTC
TRBD1 | TRBJ1-1 | NA | TRBV19 | CASRKDRVVTEAFF | TGTGCCAGTAGAAAAGACAGGGTGGTCACTGAAGCTTTCTTT
TRBD2 | TRBJ2-1 | once | TRBV10-3 | CAISDGPRIAGDNEQFF | TGTGCCATCAGTGACGGGCCCCGAATAGCGGGAGACAATGAGCAGTTCTTC
NA | TRBJ2-4 | NA | TRBV5-6 | CASSSSWVANIQYF | TGTGCCAGCAGTTCCTCATGGGTAGCTAACATTCAGTACTTC
TRBD1 | TRBJ2-5 | few | TRBV7-9 | CASSPGQGTLETQYF | TGTGCCAGCAGCCCAGGACAGGGGACCCTAGAGACCCAGTACTTC
NA | TRBJ1-1 | few | TRBV11-1 | CASSLGQKTVTEAFF | TGTGCCAGCAGCTTAGGGCAAAAGACAGTCACTGAAGCTTTCTTT
TRBD2 | TRBJ2-5 | NA | TRBV2 | CASRPLAGGRETQYF | TGTGCCAGCAGACCCCTAGCGGGGGGGCGAGAGACCCAGTACTTC
TRBD2 | TRBJ2-5 | NA | TRBV27 | CASSFDGLAVTQETQYF | TGTGCCAGCAGCTTTGACGGACTAGCGGTAACACAAGAGACCCAGTACTTC
TRBD2 | TRBJ2-7 | NA | TRBV11-2 | CASSLVPWTSGNSYEQYF | TGTGCCAGCAGCTTAGTCCCCTGGACTAGCGGGAACAGCTACGAGCAGTACTTC
TRBD1 | TRBJ2-7 | NA | TRBV27 | CASSYWDRGRREQYF | TGTGCCAGCAGTTACTGGGACAGGGGGCGTAGAGAGCAGTACTTC
TRBD2 | TRBJ2-1 | NA | TRBV19 | CASSKGSGGLIYNEQFF | TGTGCCAGTAGTAAGGGTAGCGGGGGCCTAATTTACAATGAGCAGTTCTTC
NA | TRBJ1-5 | NA | TRBV6-1 | CASSEAGGSNQPQHF | TGTGCCAGCAGTGAAGCCGGGGGGAGCAATCAGCCCCAGCATTTT
TRBD2 | TRBJ2-3 | few | TRBV7-7 | CASSRTSGKTDTQYF | TGTGCCAGCAGCAGGACTAGCGGGAAGACAGATACGCAGTATTTT
TRBD1 | TRBJ1-1 | NA | TRBV25-1 | CASSDLQGLEAFF | TGTGCCAGCAGTGATTTACAGGGGTTAGAAGCTTTCTTT
TRBD1 | TRBJ1-2 | NA | TRBV9 | CASSPRDSDEYGYTF | TGTGCCAGCAGCCCCAGGGACAGCGACGAGTATGGCTACACCTTC